The 26 T cell receptor beta chains below all came from one sample that was sequenced in a study of glioma-infiltrating T cells. The iRepertoire nested amplicon-rescue multiplex PCR amplified TCR alpha and beta CDR3s from RNA. TCRdb ran MiXCR on the multiplex PCR reads and lists one entry per CDR3 protein. The repertoire holds approximately 190,000 distinct CDR3 sequences, with about 31% as singletons. The specimen sequenced was glioma tissue, nonneoplastic brain tissue, or PBMCs (not recorded which). These receptors all stem from a human donor with low-grade glioma or glioblastoma, undergoing nonglioma brain surgery, or in good health (not recorded which).

To note about this clonotype: This could be a read error, since a much larger clone is one nucleotide away. The chain couples TRBV3-1 to TRBJ1-3; D may be TRBD1 (6 bases). The germline V gene has CDR1 LGHDT and CDR2 YNNKEL (reference sequence). The length of the CDR3 is 14 residues. CDR3 loop: CVSSLGGAGNTIYF. The CDR3 nucleotides read TGTGTCAGCTCACTCGGGGGCGCCGGAAACACCATATATTTT.

This clonotype was found a few times. V is TRBV4-3 and J is TRBJ2-7, with 11 bases aligning to TRBD2. Per the germline V gene, CDR1 is LGHNA and CDR2 is YSLEER. The ends lost 2 bases at V and 3 bases at J; junction bases unmatched: 3. The CDR3 runs 15 residues. In DNA, the CDR3 is TGCGCCAGCAGCCAAACTAGCGGGAGAGACTACGAGCAGTACTTC. This codes for CASSQTSGRDYEQYF.

This clonotype was observed at least ten times. The V call is TRBV27, the J call TRBJ1-5; TRBD1 matches at 10 bases. Trimming removed 5 bases from V and 4 bases from J; junction bases left unmatched: 5. This CDR3 is 15 amino acids long. CDR1 is MNHEY and CDR2 is SMNVEV in the germline V gene (reference sequence). CDR3: CASSGGTGENQPQHF. CDR3 sequence (DNA): TGTGCCAGCAGTGGGGGGACAGGGGAAAATCAGCCCCAGCATTTT.

On this clonotype itself: A read error may produce the germline difference seen at one junction end. The chain uses TRBV18 and TRBJ2-1; D is undetermined. The CDR3 sequence is 15 residues long. Germline CDR1 is KGHSH and CDR2 is LQKENI. The CDR3 DNA is TGTGCCAGCTCACGGGTGATGGACCTCTATAATGAGCATTTCTTC. It encodes CASSRVMDLYNEHFF.

In the case of this clonotype: One end of the junction is discordant with germline, which a read error may explain. The rearrangement links TRBV4-1 to TRBJ2-1; no definite D call. CDR1 and CDR2 from the germline V gene are MGHRA and YSYEKL. This CDR3 has 11 amino acids. This CDR3 is CATYSDNEKFF. CDR3 bases: TGCGCCACTTACAGCGACAATGAGAAGTTCTTC.

This clonotype appeared a few times. The CDR3 protein is CASSQGTSGRGKEQYF. For the CDR3, the DNA is TGCGCCAGCAGCCAAGGGACTAGCGGGAGAGGGAAGGAGCAGTACTTC. This chain uses TRBV4-3 with TRBJ2-7, with TRBD2 matching over 13 bases. CDR1 is LGHNA and CDR2 is YSLEER in the germline V gene. The CDR3 is 16 amino acids. V shed 1 base and J 7 bases; nucleotides not matched to a gene: 7.

This clonotype was picked up many times. The chain couples TRBV20-1 to TRBJ1-1, with D tentatively TRBD1 (6 bases). The V gene lost 5 bases and the J gene lost 0 bases, with 13 bases spanning the gap. CDR3 size: 14 residues. Germline V gene data show CDR1 as DFQATT and CDR2 as SNEGSKA (reference sequence). The CDR3 loop reads CSAARQEVNTEAFF. DNA of the CDR3: TGCAGTGCTGCTCGACAGGAAGTGAACACTGAAGCTTTCTTT.

This clonotype appeared many times. This rearrangement joins TRBV6-6 to TRBJ2-7, with D uncertain. The CDR3 has 15 amino acids. Trimming pared 0 bases from V and 7 bases from J, leaving 16 bases between. Germline V CDR1 and CDR2: MNHNY, SVGAGI (reference sequence). CDR3 nucleotides: TGTGCCAGCAGTTACTCGCGTCCCGCCGTTCAAGAGCAGTACTTC. The encoded protein is CASSYSRPAVQEQYF.

A remark on this clonotype: One junction end disagrees with the germline gene, perhaps due to a read error. The chain recombines TRBV5-4 with TRBJ2-3, with 9 positions matching TRBD2. Germline CDR1 and CDR2: SGHNT and YYREEE (reference sequence). This CDR3 spans 15 amino acids. The CDR3 loop reads CANSLTSGSTDTQYF. The CDR3 coding sequence is TGTGCCAACAGCTTGACTAGCGGAAGCACAGATACGCAGTATTTT.

A word on this clonotype: With a much larger clone just one base away, this may be a read error. This chain uses TRBV7-2 with TRBJ2-2; D is possibly TRBD1 or TRBD2 (5 bases each). CDR3 length equals 14 residues. The germline CDR1 and CDR2 sequences are SGHTA and FQGNSA. Trimming removed 7 bases at V and 7 bases at J, with 16 bases between. The CDR3 DNA reads TGTGCCAGCACCCGAGGGCTGGGGGACGGGGAGCTGTTTTTT. Translated, it gives CASTRGLGDGELFF. Using reference TRBV7-2 and TRBJ2-2 for the parts outside the CDR3, the full variable domain is GAGVSQSPSNKVTEKGKDVELRCDPISGHTALYWYRQSLGQGLEFLIYFQGNSAPDKSGLPSDRFSAERTGGSVSTLTIQRTQQEDSAVYLCASTRGLGDGELFFGEGSRLTVL.

CDR3 nucleotide sequence: TGTGCCAGCAGCCAAGAGCCAGCGGTGGTGGGCAATGAGCAGTTCTTC. The encoded protein is CASSQEPAVVGNEQFF. The J gene is TRBJ2-1, the V gene TRBV6-2 or TRBV6-3, with a possible D match to TRBD2 (5 bases). This CDR3 has 16 amino acids. Germline V gene data show CDR1 as MNHEY and CDR2 as SVGEGT. Between the trimmed V and J ends, which lost 6 bases and 6 bases, there was a span of 21 bases.

The chain has TRBV20-1 and TRBJ2-3; a possible D gene is TRBD1 (6 bases). The CDR3 has 13 amino acids. V was shortened by 6 bases and J by 6 bases, with 16 bases between the two germline ends. Germline CDR1 DFQATT, CDR2 SNEGSKA (reference sequence). The CDR3, as DNA: TGCAGTGCGTGGGACCTCCAGGGGGATACGCAGTATTTT. It translates to CSAWDLQGDTQYF.

This clonotype was counted ten times or more. The chain links TRBV7-9 to TRBJ2-1; TRBD2 matches 7 bases. Losses at the gene ends were 0 bases for V and 1 base for J; bases not matched to a gene: 6. Germline CDR1 SEHNR, CDR2 FQNEAQ (reference sequence). The CDR3 runs to 17 residues. The CDR3, as DNA: TGTGCCAGCAGCTTAGCGCTCGGCGGGAGATCCTACAATGAGCAGTTCTTC. It is translated as CASSLALGGRSYNEQFF.

As regards this clonotype: The final CDR3 position lacks the conserved phenylalanine or tryptophan, pointing to a likely read error. The chain employs TRBV6-2 or TRBV6-3 and TRBJ1-1; a possible D gene is TRBD1 (5 bases). This CDR3 has 12 amino acids. CDR1 is MNHEY, CDR2 SVGEGT, per germline. Trimming took off 8 bases at V and 8 bases at J, with 15 bases between the two ends. The CDR3 loop is CASRDPKAEAFL. DNA of the CDR3: TGTGCCAGCCGGGACCCGAAGGCGGAAGCTTTCCTT.

This clonotype was detected ten times or more. The chain couples TRBV6-1 to TRBJ2-7; no clear D. The ends were cut back, 7 bases at V and 2 bases at J, with 6 bases in the middle. CDR1 is MNHNS and CDR2 is SASEGT in the germline V gene. CDR3 length equals 11 residues. CDR3 sequence (DNA): TGTGCCAGCACGGATACCTACGAGCAGTACTTC. This translates into CASTDTYEQYF.

Many counts were recorded for this clonotype. The chain recombines TRBV28 with TRBJ2-1; 7 bases line up with TRBD1. This CDR3 has 15 amino acids. CDR1 is MDHEN and CDR2 is SYDVKM in the germline V gene. Losses at the gene ends were 2 bases for V and 9 bases for J; bases not matched to a gene: 10. The CDR3 protein is CASSLGQGVVGEQFF. CDR3 nucleotide sequence: TGTGCCAGCAGTTTAGGGCAGGGGGTAGTAGGTGAGCAGTTCTTC. Using reference TRBV28 and TRBJ2-1 for the parts outside the CDR3, the full variable domain is DVKVTQSSRYLVKRTGEKVFLECVQDMDHENMFWYRQDPGLGLRLIYFSYDVKMKEKGDIPEGYSVSREKKERFSLILESASTNQTSMYLCASSLGQGVVGEQFFGPGTRLTVL.

This clonotype was detected many times. The chain carries TRBV7-2 and TRBJ2-5, with TRBD2 matching 10 bases. Germline V gene data show CDR1 as SGHTA and CDR2 as FQGNSA. Trimming at V came to 6 bases and at J to 5 bases, leaving 9 bases not matched to a gene. CDR3 length: 15 residues. The CDR3: CASRSSSGRRETQYF. The CDR3 nucleotides are TGTGCCAGCAGATCCTCTAGCGGGAGAAGGGAGACCCAGTACTTC.

The chain combines TRBV11-2 with TRBJ1-1, with D unclear. Trimming removed 0 bases at V and 1 base at J, with 21 bases between. This CDR3 has 19 amino acids. The germline V gene has CDR1 SGHAT and CDR2 FQNNGV. The DNA of the CDR3 is TGTGCCAGCAGCTTAGATGGGGTAGACAAGGCGGTTCCGAACACTGAAGCTTTCTTT. Translating it yields CASSLDGVDKAVPNTEAFF.

This clonotype was recorded at least ten times. The chain employs TRBV18 and TRBJ2-7; TRBD1 matches at 8 bases. V shed 3 bases, J shed 3 bases, and the junction held 1 base outside the gene matches. The CDR3 is 13 amino acids. Per germline, CDR1 KGHSH and CDR2 LQKENI. The CDR3 coding sequence is TGTGCCAGCTCACCGGGACAGGACTACGAGCAGTACTTC. This codes for CASSPGQDYEQYF. Variable domain in full (rest from reference TRBV18 and TRBJ2-7): NAGVMQNPRHLVRRRGQEARLRCSPMKGHSHVYWYRQLPEEGLKFMVYLQKENIIDESGMPKERFSAEFPKEGPSILRIQQVVRGDSAAYFCASSPGQDYEQYFGPGTRLTVT.

Remarks on this clonotype: With a much larger clone just one base away, this may be a read error. This chain connects TRBV6-4 to TRBJ2-1; no clear D gene. Germline CDR1 reads MRHNA; CDR2 reads SNTAGT. CDR3 size: 15 residues. Trimming pared 5 bases from V and 0 bases from J, leaving 11 bases between. CDR3 in amino acids: CASSMALDSYNEQFF. CDR3 coding DNA: TGTGCCAGCAGTATGGCATTAGACTCCTACAATGAGCAGTTCTTC.

For this clonotype: This may be a read error: a much more frequent sequence differs by one nucleotide. This rearrangement joins TRBV4-1 to TRBJ2-7; the D gene is possibly TRBD2 (5 bases). The CDR3 totals 15 residues. From germline, CDR1 is MGHRA and CDR2 YSYEKL. Between the trimmed V and J ends, which lost 1 base and 4 bases, there was a span of 14 bases. The CDR3 loop reads CASSQVIELEYEQYF. For the CDR3, the DNA is TGCGCCAGCAGCCAAGTTATCGAACTAGAGTACGAGCAGTACTTC.

A remark on this clonotype: Mismatch with germline at one junction end may stem from a read error. The gene calls are TRBV12-3 or TRBV12-4 and TRBJ1-5; no definite D call. The CDR3 has 13 amino acids. CDR3 sequence: CASSFDSNQPRHF. CDR3 nucleotide sequence: TGTGCCAGCAGTTTCGATAGCAATCAGCCCCGGCATTTT.

Ten or more counts support this clonotype. The rearrangement uses TRBV6-1 and TRBJ2-1; possibly TRBD2 for D (5 bases). CDR1 is MNHNS, CDR2 SASEGT, per germline. Trimming shortened V by 5 bases and J by 7 bases, and 15 bases separated the two germline ends. This CDR3 spans 14 amino acids. In DNA, the CDR3 is TGTGCCAGCAGTCCACCTCCCCGAGGGAATGAGCAGTTCTTC. It specifies CASSPPPRGNEQFF.

The table lists this clonotype with many counts. The CDR3 reads CSARDRQTNTEAFF. The CDR3 nucleotides are TGCAGTGCTAGAGATCGGCAGACTAACACTGAAGCTTTCTTT. The chain employs TRBV20-1 and TRBJ1-1; D remains ambiguous. V was clipped by 0 bases and J by 2 bases, with 10 bases between them. The CDR3 is 14 residues long. Per germline, CDR1 DFQATT and CDR2 SNEGSKA (reference sequence).

This clonotype was observed at least ten times. The CDR3 DNA reads as TGTGCCAGCAGTTCTAGACAGGTCAGGGGCTATGGCTACACCTTC. It codes for CASSSRQVRGYGYTF. This chain links TRBV6-1 with TRBJ1-2, with D perhaps matching TRBD1 (6 bases). Germline V gene lookup returns CDR1 MNHNS and CDR2 SASEGT. The germline V and J ends were trimmed by 5 bases and 4 bases, with 17 bases remaining between them. There are 15 residues in the CDR3.

This clonotype has just a few counts. The J gene is TRBJ1-1, the V gene TRBV19, with 7 nucleotides matching TRBD1. The V gene's germline CDR1 is LNHDA and CDR2 SQIVND (reference sequence). There are 15 residues in the CDR3. After removal of 5 bases from V and 1 base from J, the junction contained 7 bases not matched to a gene. The CDR3 is CASSRPDRANTEAFF. CDR3 sequence (DNA): TGTGCCAGTAGTCGACCTGACAGGGCGAACACTGAAGCTTTCTTT.